The 23 T cell receptor beta chains listed next were all sequenced from one sample in a study of T cell responses to AZD1222 COVID-19 vaccine. TCRdb's copy holds only in-frame clones and misses some; the assay was immunoSEQ multiplex PCR. The table shows fewer than 150,000 clones, with around 88% occurring only once. The sample was peripheral blood, taken on day 0 of AZD1222 vaccination. Every receptor here comes from an adult in good health.

This clone appeared a single time. This chain connects TRBV7-9 to TRBJ2-7; D perhaps matches TRBD1 (6 bases). V dropped 4 bases and J dropped 3 bases, with 7 bases sitting between them. The CDR3 contains 12 residues. Germline values: CDR1 SEHNR, CDR2 FQNEAQ (reference sequence). The DNA for the CDR3 is TGTGCCAGCAGCTCGACAGGCTACGAGCAGTACTTC. The encoded protein is CASSSTGYEQYF.

The chain is built from TRBV2 and TRBJ1-3, with no clear D. Per germline, CDR1 SNHLY and CDR2 FYNNEI. V lost 3 bases and J 0 bases, leaving 3 bases between the germline ends. The CDR3 has 13 amino acids. The CDR3 DNA follows: TGTGCCAGCAGTGAGGGCTCTGGAAACACCATATATTTT. The encoded protein is CASSEGSGNTIYF.

The chain joins TRBV5-4 to TRBJ1-1, with TRBD1 matching 12 bases. The CDR3 has 16 residues. The V and J ends lost 5 bases and 1 base, in that order; junction bases with no gene match: 6. Germline V CDR1 and CDR2: SGHNT, YYREEE (reference sequence). In DNA form, the CDR3 reads TGTGCCAGCAGGAAGCCGGGACAGGGGGCGAACACTGAAGCTTTCTTT. Amino acid sequence: CASRKPGQGANTEAFF.

This chain uses TRBV28 with TRBJ1-2; 9 nucleotides align to TRBD1. The trim removed 5 bases at V and 7 bases at J, leaving 11 bases unmatched. The CDR3 runs 15 residues. Germline assignment: CDR1 MDHEN and CDR2 SYDVKM. Here the CDR3 reads CASSLETGTGSGYTF. The CDR3 DNA follows: TGTGCCAGCAGTCTAGAAACCGGGACAGGGTCTGGCTACACCTTC.

The chain uses TRBV7-2 and TRBJ1-2; maybe TRBD1 (6 bases). The V and J ends lost 5 bases and 4 bases respectively, with 20 bases between them. CDR1 and CDR2 from the germline V gene are SGHTA and FQGNSA. CDR3 size: 16 residues. Written as DNA, the CDR3 is TGTGCCAGCAGCACTATGGGGGGGCCGGAACTCTATGGCTACACCTTC. Its translation: CASSTMGGPELYGYTF.

The J gene is TRBJ1-1, the V gene TRBV7-9; unclear D gene. V shed 5 bases and J shed 5 bases, with 15 bases lying between them. The CDR3 is made up of 14 amino acids. Per the germline V gene, CDR1 is SEHNR and CDR2 is FQNEAQ (reference sequence). CDR3 in DNA: TGTGCCAGCAGCCCTCCCAAGGGCAGGACTGAAGCTTTCTTT. Protein: CASSPPKGRTEAFF.

The gene calls are TRBV2 and TRBJ1-2; 8 positions agree with TRBD1. CDR3 length equals 14 residues. The V and J ends lost 3 bases and 8 bases, in that order; junction bases with no gene match: 8. The germline gives CDR1 SNHLY, CDR2 FYNNEI. CDR3 amino acids: CASSDQGAPGGYTF. The CDR3 nucleotides read TGTGCCAGCAGTGACCAGGGGGCGCCGGGCGGCTACACCTTC.

The chain employs TRBV4-1 and TRBJ1-2; the D gene is possibly TRBD1 (5 bases). Germline-derived CDR1 and CDR2 are MGHRA and YSYEKL. The CDR3 consists of 15 residues. Trimming left V 1 base short and J 8 bases short, with 17 bases between. CDR3 protein: CASSQALGETEGYTF. For the CDR3, the DNA is TGCGCCAGCAGCCAAGCCTTGGGGGAAACGGAGGGCTACACCTTC.

J is TRBJ1-2 and V is TRBV3-1 (or the pseudogene TRBV3-2); perhaps TRBD1 as D (5 bases). CDR3 size: 14 residues. The germline CDR1 and CDR2 sequences are LGHDT and YNNKEL (reference sequence). V was clipped by 1 base and J by 6 bases, with 12 bases between them. CDR3 sequence (DNA): TGTGCCAGCAGCCAAGTCATAGTGACAGATGGCTACACCTTC. It specifies CASSQVIVTDGYTF.

The V gene is TRBV6-5, the J gene TRBJ2-7; unclear D gene. Germline V gives CDR1 MNHEY, CDR2 SVGAGI. The CDR3 sequence is 11 residues long. Trimming pared 8 bases from V and 2 bases from J, leaving 7 bases between. The CDR3 nucleotides are TGTGCCAGCCGGGCAGCCTACGAGCAGTACTTC. It yields the protein CASRAAYEQYF.

The chain joins TRBV5-4 to TRBJ1-1; 7 bases line up with TRBD1. The germline gives CDR1 SGHNT, CDR2 YYREEE (reference sequence). This CDR3 has 14 residues. With V trimmed by 0 bases and J by 1 base, 0 bases remained unmatched. The CDR3 coding sequence is TGTGCCAGCAGCTTGGACAGGGGGAACACTGAAGCTTTCTTT. Its protein is CASSLDRGNTEAFF.

The V call is TRBV4-1, the J call TRBJ2-7, with 8 bases lining up with TRBD2. This CDR3 has 15 amino acids. CDR1 is MGHRA and CDR2 is YSYEKL in the germline V gene. With V trimmed by 4 bases and J by 3 bases, 8 bases remained unmatched. CDR3 protein: CASSRTSGSVYEQYF. DNA of the CDR3: TGCGCCAGCAGCCGGACCAGCGGGAGTGTCTACGAGCAGTACTTC.

This chain links TRBV4-2 with TRBJ2-2; TRBD1 agrees at 8 bases. The CDR3 totals 17 residues. The germline V gene has CDR1 LGHNA and CDR2 YNFKEQ. Trimming took 5 bases from V and 7 from J; bases not matched to a gene: 15. In nucleotides, the CDR3 is TGTGCCAGCAGCGTTAGTGCGCAGGGGGCATATAACGGGGAGCTGTTTTTT. It specifies CASSVSAQGAYNGELFF.

The chain is built from TRBV18 and TRBJ2-7; possibly TRBD1 for D (5 bases). The CDR3 sequence is 14 residues long. The germline V gene has CDR1 KGHSH and CDR2 LQKENI. V was shortened by 3 bases and J by 2 bases, with 11 bases between the two germline ends. CDR3 sequence reads: CASSPDSLTYEQYF. CDR3 coding DNA: TGTGCCAGCTCACCCGACAGTCTTACCTACGAGCAGTACTTC.

The V and J genes are TRBV4-3 and TRBJ2-7, with TRBD2 identical over 9 bases. CDR1 and CDR2 from the germline V gene are LGHNA and YSLEER. V trimming: 1 base; J trimming: 1 base; junction bases outside the gene matches: 8. CDR3 length equals 17 residues. The CDR3 sequence is CASSQALASGISYEQYF. The CDR3 region has the DNA TGCGCCAGCAGCCAAGCCCTTGCTAGCGGGATATCCTACGAGCAGTACTTC.

The chain links TRBV5-6 to TRBJ2-7; 8 nucleotides match TRBD2. CDR3 size: 14 residues. The germline V gene encodes CDR1 SGHDT and CDR2 YYEEEE. Unmatched junction bases numbered 6, after V lost 4 bases and J lost 3 bases. DNA of the CDR3: TGTGCCAGCAGCCTAACGGGACTAGACTACGAGCAGTACTTC. This gives the protein CASSLTGLDYEQYF.

CDR3 nucleotides: TGTGCCAGCAGCCGGGACCCTCGGAACACTGAAGCTTTCTTT. Its translation is CASSRDPRNTEAFF. The rearrangement joins TRBV7-2 to TRBJ1-1; maybe TRBD1 (5 bases). CDR1 is SGHTA and CDR2 is FQGNSA in the germline V gene. Trimming left V 5 bases short and J 1 base short, with 11 bases between. The CDR3 runs to 14 residues.

The chain carries TRBV16 and TRBJ1-2; D gene uncertain. Germline CDR1 KGHSY, CDR2 FQNENV. V gave up 0 bases and J gave up 13 bases, with 9 bases separating them. The CDR3 length is 11 residues. CDR3 nucleotide sequence: TGTGCCAGCAGCCAATCCACAGTAACCACCTTC. It encodes CASSQSTVTTF.

The chain recombines TRBV7-2 with TRBJ2-1; TRBD1 aligns across 7 bases. Germline loops: CDR1 SGHTA, CDR2 FQGNSA. Unmatched junction bases numbered 11, after V lost 5 bases and J lost 7 bases. This CDR3 has 15 amino acids. In nucleotides, the CDR3 is TGTGCCAGCAGCCCACTTAGGGGGCGGGTTAATGAGCAGTTCTTC. Translation gives CASSPLRGRVNEQFF.

This rearrangement joins TRBV18 to TRBJ1-1; no firm D call. The CDR3 is 15 residues long. Between the trimmed V and J ends, which lost 2 bases and 0 bases, there was a span of 10 bases. Germline V gene sequence: CDR1 KGHSH, CDR2 LQKENI. The CDR3 nucleotides read TGTGCCAGCTCACCAAGAACAGAGATGAACACTGAAGCTTTCTTT. It codes for CASSPRTEMNTEAFF.

The chain has TRBV7-6 and TRBJ2-7; D call uncertain. The CDR3 consists of 14 residues. Germline V gives CDR1 SGHVS, CDR2 FNYEAQ. V shed 1 base and J shed 1 base, with 8 bases lying between them. The CDR3 spells CASSLEDGSYEQYF. CDR3 DNA sequence: TGTGCCAGCAGCTTAGAGGACGGGTCCTACGAGCAGTACTTC.

V gene TRBV13 combines with J gene TRBJ1-5, with 9 bases matching TRBD1. CDR3 size: 16 residues. Germline CDR1 and CDR2: PRHDT and FYEKMQ (reference sequence). V lost 3 bases and J lost 5; bases outside the gene matches: 8. The CDR3 DNA sequence: TGTGCCAGCAGCTTTGGGACAGGGAGCTCTGATCAGCCCCAGCATTTT. Its protein product is CASSFGTGSSDQPQHF.

J is TRBJ1-3 and V is TRBV7-9; unclear D gene. Deletions cut 1 base from V and 7 bases from J, with 11 bases between. There are 14 residues in the CDR3. CDR1 SEHNR and CDR2 FQNEAQ come from the germline V gene (reference sequence). The CDR3 here is CASSLGSNPNTIYF. CDR3 DNA: TGTGCCAGCAGCTTAGGGTCCAACCCCAACACCATATATTTT.